Below, 16 T cell receptor beta chains from the same sample are listed, as sequenced in a study of PD-L1 blockade in urothelial cancer. The time point denotes: pretreatment peripheral blood. The data were produced by immunoSEQ multiplex PCR, yet TCRdb's version contains in-frame clones alone and is incomplete. The sample carries over 30,000 clones, around 82% recorded once. Sequenced here: PBMCs, sampled around atezolizumab (anti-PD-L1) treatment. These receptors came from a man in his 60s with urothelial cancer.

This chain uses TRBV7-2 with TRBJ1-3; TRBD1 might be the D (5 bases). Trimming took 1 base from V and 4 from J, leaving 14 bases between them. There are 16 residues in the CDR3. Germline values: CDR1 SGHTA, CDR2 FQGNSA. This CDR3 is CASSLGRGREGNTIYF. CDR3 bases: TGTGCCAGCAGCTTAGGGAGGGGCCGAGAAGGAAACACCATATATTTT.

The V call is TRBV6-5, the J call TRBJ2-1, with D perhaps matching TRBD1 (6 bases). Trimming removed 5 bases from V and 10 bases from J, with 15 bases in between. The CDR3 has 13 residues. Per the germline V gene, CDR1 is MNHEY and CDR2 is SVGAGI. The CDR3 region is CASSTPPQGEQFF. The CDR3 coding sequence is TGTGCCAGCAGTACCCCCCCACAGGGAGAGCAGTTCTTC.

The V call is TRBV29-1, the J call TRBJ2-7; a weak D match, TRBD1 (5 bases). Trimming removed 4 bases from V and 6 bases from J, with 22 bases in between. This CDR3 spans 15 amino acids. CDR1 and CDR2 (germline): SQVTM, ANQGSEA. CDR3 nucleotide sequence: TGCAGCGTTGGGGGTTCGGCCAGGGAAAATGGCGAGCAGTACTTC. It is translated as CSVGGSARENGEQYF.

The rearrangement joins TRBV25-1 to TRBJ1-1, with TRBD1 as a possible D gene (6 bases). Germline V gene lookup returns CDR1 MGHDK and CDR2 SYGVNS. The CDR3 covers 14 residues. Trimming pared 4 bases from V and 1 base from J, leaving 10 bases between. CDR3 amino acids: CASSVGGGNTEAFF. The CDR3 DNA reads as TGTGCCAGCAGTGTAGGGGGGGGGAACACTGAAGCTTTCTTT.

This clone was seen only a few times. V and J are TRBV7-2 and TRBJ2-7; 10 nucleotides line up with TRBD2. Germline values: CDR1 SGHTA, CDR2 FQGNSA. Trimming took 5 bases from V and 0 from J; bases not matched to a gene: 4. This CDR3 contains 15 residues. The CDR3 DNA reads TGTGCCAGCAGCCCCTGGACTAGCGGCTCCTACGAGCAGTACTTC. Translation gives CASSPWTSGSYEQYF.

The rearrangement links TRBV10-3 to TRBJ1-1; tentatively, D is TRBD1 (5 bases). Deletions cut 4 bases from V and 9 bases from J, with 12 bases between. The germline V gene encodes CDR1 ENHRY and CDR2 SYGVKD. The CDR3 sequence is 12 residues long. The CDR3 nucleotides read TGTGCCATCAGTGGGGTACAGGTGAAAGCTTTCTTT. Its translation: CAISGVQVKAFF.

This chain connects TRBV27 to TRBJ2-7; 8 nucleotides line up with TRBD1. Trimming cost V 6 bases and J 3 bases; bases outside gene matches: 10. This CDR3 has 15 residues. Per the germline V gene, CDR1 is MNHEY and CDR2 is SMNVEV (reference sequence). The CDR3 DNA reads as TGTGCCAGCAGCCACTTTCTGGACAGGGTCTACGAGCAGTACTTC. Its protein product is CASSHFLDRVYEQYF.

The V and J genes are TRBV29-1 and TRBJ1-3, with TRBD1 as a possible D gene (5 bases). Trimming shortened V by 6 bases and J by 0 bases, and 12 bases separated the two germline ends. Germline assignment: CDR1 SQVTM and CDR2 ANQGSEA. This CDR3 comprises 14 residues. CDR3 in amino acids: CSVGGLNSGNTIYF. The CDR3 nucleotides are TGCAGCGTCGGGGGACTGAACTCTGGAAACACCATATATTTT.

The V gene is TRBV9, the J gene TRBJ2-7; D remains unclear. The CDR3 covers 13 residues. Germline values: CDR1 SGDLS, CDR2 YYNGEE. With 4 bases removed from V and 6 bases from J, the gap between germline ends came to 14 bases. CDR3 loop: CASSLRDASEQYF. Written as DNA, the CDR3 is TGTGCCAGCAGCTTACGCGACGCTAGCGAGCAGTACTTC.

The chain employs TRBV19 and TRBJ1-3; maybe TRBD1 (6 bases). This CDR3 spans 16 amino acids. CDR1 and CDR2 from the germline V gene are LNHDA and SQIVND (reference sequence). The V end lost 7 bases, the J end lost 0 bases, and 16 bases lay between the germline ends. The CDR3 here is CASTIDRDNSGNTIYF. In nucleotides, the CDR3 is TGTGCCAGTACCATCGACCGGGACAACTCTGGAAACACCATATATTTT.

The chain joins TRBV5-4 to TRBJ2-7; TRBD2 might be the D (6 bases). The CDR3 has 16 residues. Germline loops: CDR1 SGHNT, CDR2 YYREEE (reference sequence). Trimming removed 4 bases at V and 0 bases at J, with 17 bases between. CDR3 sequence: CASSPAGTGNSYEQYF. The CDR3 coding sequence is TGTGCCAGCAGCCCTGCGGGAACAGGCAACTCCTACGAGCAGTACTTC.

This clone was counted once. V gene TRBV27 combines with J gene TRBJ1-2; tentative D call: TRBD1 (6 bases). This CDR3 is 15 amino acids long. V gave up 9 bases and J gave up 5 bases, with 22 bases separating them. Germline-derived CDR1 and CDR2 are MNHEY and SMNVEV (reference sequence). The CDR3 bases are TGTGCCAGTGGGTGGACAGCGAATATTCTTTATGGCTACACCTTC. Its translation: CASGWTANILYGYTF.

The genes are TRBV28 and TRBJ2-3; TRBD1 matches at 7 bases. Per the germline V gene, CDR1 is MDHEN and CDR2 is SYDVKM. V gave up 4 bases and J gave up 2 bases; unmatched junction bases: 9. The CDR3 runs 16 residues. DNA for the CDR3: TGTGCCAGCAGTTCCGCGACAGGGATAAACACAGATACGCAGTATTTT. Protein product: CASSSATGINTDTQYF.

The table lists this clone with a count of one. This chain links TRBV7-8 with TRBJ1-5, with 7 bases fitting TRBD1. The CDR3 totals 16 residues. V gave up 4 bases and J gave up 2 bases; unmatched junction bases: 8. CDR1 is SGHVS, CDR2 FQNEAQ, per germline. For the CDR3, the DNA is TGTGCCAGCAGCTCCAGGGGCACAGGGGGCAATCAGCCCCAGCATTTT. Protein product: CASSSRGTGGNQPQHF.

The CDR3 spells CASSPRQGPNQPQHF. CDR3 sequence (DNA): TGTGCCAGCTCACCTCGACAGGGGCCCAATCAGCCCCAGCATTTT. The rearrangement joins TRBV18 to TRBJ1-5; 8 bases fit TRBD1. This CDR3 has 15 amino acids. Germline CDR1 reads KGHSH; CDR2 reads LQKENI. With V trimmed by 3 bases and J by 3 bases, 4 bases remained unmatched.

A note on this clone: Sequence at one end of the junction differs from germline and may be a read error. The chain is built from TRBV5-4 and TRBJ2-1, with no clear D. Germline V CDR1 and CDR2: SGHNT, YYREEE (reference sequence). The length of the CDR3 is 13 residues. The CDR3 DNA is TGTGCCAGCAGATTGGATACCTACAATGAGCAGTTCTTC. Residues: CASRLDTYNEQFF.